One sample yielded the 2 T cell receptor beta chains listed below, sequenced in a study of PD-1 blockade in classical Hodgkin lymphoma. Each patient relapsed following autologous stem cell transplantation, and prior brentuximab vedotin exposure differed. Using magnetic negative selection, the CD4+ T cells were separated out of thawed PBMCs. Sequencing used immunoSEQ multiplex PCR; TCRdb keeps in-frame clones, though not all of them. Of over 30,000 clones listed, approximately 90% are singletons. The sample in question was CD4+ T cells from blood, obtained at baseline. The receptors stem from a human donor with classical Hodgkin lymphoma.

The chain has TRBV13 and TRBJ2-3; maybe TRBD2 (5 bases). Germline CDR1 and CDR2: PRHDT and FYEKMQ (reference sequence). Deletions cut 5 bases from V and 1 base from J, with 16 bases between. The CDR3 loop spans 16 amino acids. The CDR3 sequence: CASSNPRVSGTDTQYF. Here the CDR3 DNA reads TGTGCCAGCAGCAACCCGAGGGTTTCCGGCACAGATACGCAGTATTTT. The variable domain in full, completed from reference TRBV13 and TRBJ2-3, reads AAGVIQSPRHLIKEKRETATLKCYPIPRHDTVYWYQQGPGQDPQFLISFYEKMQSDKGSIPDRFSAQQFSDYHSELNMSSLELGDSALYFCASSNPRVSGTDTQYFGPGTRLTVL.

The CDR3 DNA is TGTGCCAGCAGTGTGACTAGCGGGAGGGGAAATGAGCAGTTCTTC. Encoded protein: CASSVTSGRGNEQFF. The chain has TRBV6-1 and TRBJ2-1; 14 bases are shared with TRBD2. The V gene end was trimmed by 4 bases and the J gene end by 7 bases; junction bases not matched to a gene: 3. The CDR3 sequence is 15 residues long. Looked up from germline, CDR1 is MNHNS and CDR2 is SASEGT.